Listed below are T cell receptor beta chains from one sample, sequenced in a study of blood T cell repertoires in COVID-19. Data came from immunoSEQ multiplex PCR; TCRdb stores just in-frame clones and leaves some out. The table has about 150,000 clones, roughly 90% seen once. Sample: PBMCs or T cells enriched from blood (not recorded which). These receptors came from a woman in her 40s who had been exposed to COVID-19. Each CDR3 is given with its conserved first and last residue. The D gene is left open where the match is weak. A row's size may be missing; if present it is once, few, many or a size class.

TRBV2	14	.	TRBJ2-2	TRBD2	CASGSGSKSGELFF	TGTGCCAGCGGTAGCGGGAGTAAATCCGGGGAGCTGTTTTTT
TRBV5-4	14	once	TRBJ1-1	TRBD1	CASSSQGAGGEAFF	TGTGCCAGCAGCTCACAGGGGGCCGGGGGTGAAGCTTTCTTT
TRBV7-2	14	.	TRBJ1-2	.	CASSKGGRVGVYTF	TGTGCCAGCAGCAAGGGGGGGAGAGTGGGAGTCTACACCTTC
TRBV3-1/TRBV3-2	14	.	TRBJ1-4	.	CASSRRTANEKLFF	TGTGCCAGCAGCCGAAGAACAGCTAATGAAAAACTGTTTTTT
TRBV14	13	.	TRBJ2-3	TRBD2	CASSPELAATQYF	TGTGCCAGCAGCCCCGAACTAGCGGCTACGCAGTATTTT
TRBV19	15	.	TRBJ2-5	TRBD1	CASSPGTGARETQYF	TGTGCCAGTAGCCCCGGGACAGGGGCCCGAGAGACCCAGTACTTC
TRBV4-3	14	.	TRBJ2-7	.	CASSTQIQGSEQYF	TGCGCCAGCAGTACCCAGATCCAGGGTAGCGAGCAGTACTTC
TRBV12-3/TRBV12-4	13	.	TRBJ2-7	.	CASSLTGSYEQYF	TGTGCCAGCAGTTTAACAGGCTCCTACGAGCAGTACTTC
TRBV7-9	12	once	TRBJ1-6	.	CASTTINSPLHF	TGTGCCAGCACCACTATCAATTCACCCCTCCACTTT
TRBV9	12	.	TRBJ2-1	.	CASSTSVNEQFF	TGTGCCAGCAGCACCAGTGTCAATGAGCAGTTCTTC
TRBV5-1	14	.	TRBJ2-7	.	CASSAGLDAYEQYF	TGCGCCAGCAGCGCGGGGCTGGACGCTTACGAGCAGTACTTC
TRBV14	15	.	TRBJ1-6	TRBD1	CASSQGQGKNSPLHF	TGTGCCAGCAGCCAGGGACAGGGGAAGAATTCACCCCTCCACTTT
TRBV27	15	once	TRBJ2-3	TRBD2	CASKGSGSLTDTQYF	TGTGCCAGCAAGGGAAGCGGGAGTTTAACAGATACGCAGTATTTT
TRBV6-2/TRBV6-3	14	.	TRBJ2-7	TRBD2	CASSSTSGSRTQYF	TGTGCCAGCAGTTCGACTAGCGGGAGCCGGACGCAGTACTTC
TRBV10-2	13	.	TRBJ1-2	TRBD1	CASSEAQGYGYTF	TGCGCCAGCAGTGAAGCACAGGGGTATGGCTACACCTTC
TRBV11-3	15	.	TRBJ2-3	TRBD2	CASSLAGGIADTQYF	TGTGCCAGCAGCTTGGCGGGGGGCATAGCAGATACGCAGTATTTT
TRBV7-9	16	.	TRBJ2-3	TRBD2	CASSLATSGSRNTQYF	TGTGCCAGCAGCTTAGCGACTAGCGGGAGTCGAAATACGCAGTATTTT
TRBV27	18	.	TRBJ2-6	.	CASSLWGRESSGANVLTF	TGTGCCAGCAGTTTATGGGGCAGGGAAAGCTCTGGGGCCAACGTCCTGACTTTC
TRBV5-4	14	.	TRBJ1-2	TRBD1	CASSTGQGPYGYTF	TGTGCCAGCAGCACGGGACAGGGACCCTATGGCTACACCTTC
TRBV10-3	15	.	TRBJ1-1	.	CAISTRDNGVTEAFF	TGTGCCATCAGCACCCGGGACAACGGGGTCACTGAAGCTTTCTTT
TRBV9	17	.	TRBJ1-3	TRBD1	CASSVEGQGKSGNTIYF	TGTGCCAGCAGCGTAGAGGGACAGGGAAAGTCTGGAAACACCATATATTTT
TRBV28	15	.	TRBJ1-5	.	CASSLRVYSNQPQHF	TGTGCCAGCAGTTTAAGAGTCTATAGCAATCAGCCCCAGCATTTT
TRBV7-9	15	many	TRBJ2-1	.	CASSLGGGGGYEQFF	TGTGCCAGCAGCTTAGGGGGAGGAGGCGGGTATGAGCAGTTCTTC
TRBV28	14	.	TRBJ2-1	.	CASIQGDSYNEQFF	TGTGCCAGCATCCAAGGGGACTCCTACAATGAGCAGTTCTTC
TRBV10-1	13	.	TRBJ1-2	.	CASSEDSNYGYTF	TGCGCCAGCAGTGAGGACAGTAACTATGGCTACACCTTC
TRBV6-5	13	.	TRBJ1-5	.	CASAQETYQPQHF	TGTGCCAGCGCACAGGAAACGTATCAGCCCCAGCATTTT